These 2 T cell receptor beta chains were all obtained from the same sample, sequenced in a study of blood T cell repertoires in COVID-19. TCRdb keeps only in-frame clones here, not all; method: immunoSEQ multiplex PCR. The sample holds fewer than 350,000 clones, approximately 91% seen once. Sample: peripheral blood. The receptors originated from a man between 18 and 29 years old with active or convalescent COVID-19.

The chain joins TRBV7-2 to TRBJ1-5, with D possibly matching TRBD1 (6 bases). CDR3 length: 15 residues. The V gene lost 1 base and the J gene lost 4 bases, with 11 bases spanning the gap. Germline-derived CDR1 and CDR2 are SGHTA and FQGNSA. The CDR3 nucleotides are TGTGCCAGCAGCTTAGTGGCAGGGGAGAATCAGCCCCAGCATTTT. Protein sequence: CASSLVAGENQPQHF.

V gene TRBV13 combines with J gene TRBJ1-2, with D possibly being TRBD1 (6 bases). The CDR3 consists of 14 residues. The V gene lost 3 bases and the J gene lost 4 bases, with 12 bases spanning the gap. In germline, CDR1 is PRHDT, CDR2 FYEKMQ (reference sequence). The CDR3 DNA reads TGTGCCAGCAGCTTCCGGGGACAACCCTATGGCTACACCTTC. Protein sequence: CASSFRGQPYGYTF.